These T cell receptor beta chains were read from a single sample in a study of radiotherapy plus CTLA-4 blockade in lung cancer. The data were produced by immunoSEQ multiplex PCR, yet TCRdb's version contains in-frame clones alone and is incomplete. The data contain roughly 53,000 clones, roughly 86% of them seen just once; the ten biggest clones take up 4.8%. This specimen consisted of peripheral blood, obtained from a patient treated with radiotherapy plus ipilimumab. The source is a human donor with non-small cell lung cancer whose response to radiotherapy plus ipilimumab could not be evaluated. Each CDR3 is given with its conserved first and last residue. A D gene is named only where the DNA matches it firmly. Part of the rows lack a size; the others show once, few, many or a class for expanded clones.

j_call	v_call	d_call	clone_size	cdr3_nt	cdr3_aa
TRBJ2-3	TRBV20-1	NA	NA	TGCAGTGCTAGACTGGATACGCAGTATTTT	CSARLDTQYF
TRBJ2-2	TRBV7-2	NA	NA	TGTGCCAGCAGCCGCGTAGACACCGGGGAGCTGTTTTTT	CASSRVDTGELFF
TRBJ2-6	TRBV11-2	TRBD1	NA	TGTGCCAGCAGCTTTCCCCGGGACAGGGGATGGTCTGGGGCCAACGTCCTGACTTTC	CASSFPRDRGWSGANVLTF
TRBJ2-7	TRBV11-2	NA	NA	TGTGCCAGCAGCTTAGGTCAGAACGCCTACGAGCAGTACTTC	CASSLGQNAYEQYF
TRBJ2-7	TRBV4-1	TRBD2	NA	TGCGCCAGCAGCCAAACTAGCGGCGTACGAGAGCAGTACTTC	CASSQTSGVREQYF
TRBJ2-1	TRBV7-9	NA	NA	TGTGCCAGCAGCTTTGAGGCGCTTCGTGAGCAGTTCTTC	CASSFEALREQFF
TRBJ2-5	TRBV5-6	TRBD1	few	TGTGCCAGCAGCTGGAAGGGACAGGAAGAGACCCAGTACTTC	CASSWKGQEETQYF
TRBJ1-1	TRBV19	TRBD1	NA	TGTGCCAGCGCCTCGGACAGGGGGGCTAAGAACACTGAAGCTTTCTTT	CASASDRGAKNTEAFF
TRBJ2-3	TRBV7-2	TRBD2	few	TGTGCCAGCAGCTTAGGTCATGGACTAGCTGGCACAGATACGCAGTATTTT	CASSLGHGLAGTDTQYF
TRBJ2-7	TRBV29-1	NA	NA	TGCAGCGTTGCGGGGGACGGATTCTCCTACGAGCAGTACTTC	CSVAGDGFSYEQYF
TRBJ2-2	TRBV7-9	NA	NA	TGTGCCAGCAGCTTAACTTATCCCAGGACTCACACCGGGGAGCTGTTTTTT	CASSLTYPRTHTGELFF
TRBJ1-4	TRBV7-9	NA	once	TGTGCCAGCAGTTTGGGTCGGGGGGCCCTAGTTGCAACTAATGAAAAACTGTTTTTT	CASSLGRGALVATNEKLFF
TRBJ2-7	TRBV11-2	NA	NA	TGTGCCAGCAGCTTAGATCGGTCCTACGAGCAGTACTTC	CASSLDRSYEQYF
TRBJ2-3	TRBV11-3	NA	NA	TGTGCCAGCAGCTTAGATGATGGGATGGGGCCAGATACGCAGTATTTT	CASSLDDGMGPDTQYF
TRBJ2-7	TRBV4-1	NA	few	TGCGCCAGCAGCCCCACCTATTATCCGGGGGAACTCGAGCAGTACTTC	CASSPTYYPGELEQYF
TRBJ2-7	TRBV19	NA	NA	TGTGCCAGTCCCTGGCGCAAGACTCTAGCTACCGAGCAGTACTTC	CASPWRKTLATEQYF
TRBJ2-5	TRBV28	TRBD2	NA	TGTGCCAGCAGTTTACCTCCTGGGGCAGGGCAGCGGGGGGGCCAAGAGACCCAGTACTTC	CASSLPPGAGQRGGQETQYF
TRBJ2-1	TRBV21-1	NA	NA	TGTGCCAGCAGCAAATCGGGGACTAGGGGGAGCTCCTACAATGAGCAGTTCTTC	CASSKSGTRGSSYNEQFF
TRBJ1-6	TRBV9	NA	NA	TGTGCCAGCAGCGTACTCGCAGGGGACTCACCCCTCCACTTT	CASSVLAGDSPLHF
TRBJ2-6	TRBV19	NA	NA	TGTGCCAGTAGTATCGGGTTTTCAGGGACTGGGGCCAACGTCCTGACTTTC	CASSIGFSGTGANVLTF
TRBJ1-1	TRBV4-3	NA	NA	TGCGCCAGCAGCCAAGGGAGTACCCGGGGGAACACTGAAGCTTTCTTT	CASSQGSTRGNTEAFF
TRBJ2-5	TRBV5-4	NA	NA	TGTGCCAGCAGCTTGACCGGGAGCTTAACGGAGACCCAGTACTTC	CASSLTGSLTETQYF
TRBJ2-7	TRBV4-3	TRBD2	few	TGCGCCAGCAGCCAAGATCAACTAGCGTTTGGGGAGCAGTACTTC	CASSQDQLAFGEQYF
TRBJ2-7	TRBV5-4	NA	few	TGTGCCAGCAGCGGGAAGACAGGTTCCTACGAGCAGTACTTC	CASSGKTGSYEQYF
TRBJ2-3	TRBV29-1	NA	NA	TGCAGCGTTGAGTCGGGACGAGGGGGGAGGGAAACGCAGTATTTT	CSVESGRGGRETQYF
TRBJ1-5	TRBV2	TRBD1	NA	TGTGCCAGCAGCCGTACAGGGGGCACCCAGCCCCAGCATTTT	CASSRTGGTQPQHF
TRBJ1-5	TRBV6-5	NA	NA	TGTGCCAGCAGTTCCGGCAGACTCTCCAATCAGCCCCAGCATTTT	CASSSGRLSNQPQHF
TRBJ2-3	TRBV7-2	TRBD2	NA	TGTGCCAGCAGCTTATCTGCTAGCGGGGGCACGCAGTATTTT	CASSLSASGGTQYF
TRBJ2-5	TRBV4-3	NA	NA	TGCGCCAGCAGCCAAGACTACGGCCAAGAGACCCAGTACTTC	CASSQDYGQETQYF
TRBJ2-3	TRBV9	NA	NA	TGTGCCAGCAGCGTAGACCGGGATCGGAGGACTAGCACAGATACGCAGTATTTT	CASSVDRDRRTSTDTQYF
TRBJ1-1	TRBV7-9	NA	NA	TGTGCCAGCAGCTTAAAGGCGGAGGCTGAAGCTTTCTTT	CASSLKAEAEAFF
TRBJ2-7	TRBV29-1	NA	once	TGCAGCGTTGCCGGGACTTCCCTGGAGCAGTACTTC	CSVAGTSLEQYF
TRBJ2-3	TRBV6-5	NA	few	TGTGCCAGCAGTCGGGAGAGAAGCACAGATACGCAGTATTTT	CASSRERSTDTQYF
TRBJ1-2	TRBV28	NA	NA	TGTGCCAGCAGTTTCCAAGCCAGGGTGAATGGCTACACCTTC	CASSFQARVNGYTF
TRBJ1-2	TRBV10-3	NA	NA	TGTGCCATCAGTGAGCGTGGGGCAGGGTATGGCTACACCTTC	CAISERGAGYGYTF
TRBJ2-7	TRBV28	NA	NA	TGTGCCAGCAGATCGGGTTACGAGCAGTACTTC	CASRSGYEQYF
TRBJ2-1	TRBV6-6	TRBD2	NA	TGTGCCATCAAGGGACTACTAGACAATGAGCAGTTCTTC	CAIKGLLDNEQFF
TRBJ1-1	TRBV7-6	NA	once	TGTGCCACCCGAGGGGGGGACATGAACACTGAAGCTTTCTTT	CATRGGDMNTEAFF
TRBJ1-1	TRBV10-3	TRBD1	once	TGTGCCATCAGAGAAACAGGGGGAGGAACTGAAGCTTTCTTT	CAIRETGGGTEAFF
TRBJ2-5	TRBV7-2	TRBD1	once	TGTGCCAGCAGCACGGGACAGAAAGAGACCCAGTACTTC	CASSTGQKETQYF
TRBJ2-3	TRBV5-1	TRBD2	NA	TGCGCCAGCAGCTTGGTCGAGCGGGAGTCCACAGATACGCAGTATTTT	CASSLVERESTDTQYF
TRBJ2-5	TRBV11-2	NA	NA	TGTGCCAGCAGCGCCCGACTCTTGGGGACCCAGTACTTC	CASSARLLGTQYF
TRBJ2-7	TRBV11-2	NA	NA	TGTGCCAGCAGCTTAGATAGTTTGGGAGTTTACGAGCAGTACTTC	CASSLDSLGVYEQYF
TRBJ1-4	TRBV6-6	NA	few	TGTGCCAGCAGTTACCGGGAAACTGAAAAACTGTTTTTT	CASSYRETEKLFF
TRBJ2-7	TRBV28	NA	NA	TGTGCCAGCAGACTCGGGGGTACATTCTACGAGCAGTACTTC	CASRLGGTFYEQYF
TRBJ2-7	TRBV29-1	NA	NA	TGCAGCGTGGCGGAATCCTACGAGCAGTACTTC	CSVAESYEQYF